The T cell receptor (beta chain) described here comes from a study of technical replicates of blood from several donors (dated by TCRdb to the late 2010s). Remarks on this clone: The specificity of this receptor is unknown. Nothing much larger sits one base from this clone, and base qualities are not available.

Library construction relied on the immunoSEQ multiplex PCR assay. Held by TCRdb, this immuneACCESS table contains in-frame sequences only and omits some clones. Under half of the omission traces to an unresolved V gene where checked; the cause of the rest is unknown. Across this sample there are over 70,000 clones, with approximately 96% seen only once. Jointly, the top ten make up over 0.2% of the sample. Taken from the germline V gene, the CDR1 and CDR2 loops are SGHAT and FQNNGV. Trimming accounts for 4 bases at V and 11 bases at J, while the number of junction bases matched to no gene is 7. The CDR3 has 12 amino acids, counting the end cysteine and phenylalanine. Only the CDR3 DNA is retained, 36 bases long and in frame from the first base.

Source material: T cells isolated from PBMCs. The chain couples TRBV11-2 to TRBJ2-7; TRBD1 agrees with 8 junctional bases. The receptor was isolated from a human donor in good health. The DNA is TGTGCCAGCAGCTCAAGGGACAGGTTGGAGTACTTC. Translated, this gives CASSSRDRLEYF.